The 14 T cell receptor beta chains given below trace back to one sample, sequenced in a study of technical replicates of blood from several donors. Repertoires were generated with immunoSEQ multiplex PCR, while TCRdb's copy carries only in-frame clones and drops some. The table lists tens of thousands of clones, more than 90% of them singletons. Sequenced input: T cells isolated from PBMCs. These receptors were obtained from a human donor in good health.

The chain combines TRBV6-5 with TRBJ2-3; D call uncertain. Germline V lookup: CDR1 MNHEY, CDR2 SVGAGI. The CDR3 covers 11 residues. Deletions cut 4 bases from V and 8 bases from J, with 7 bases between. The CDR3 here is CASSSAGTQYF. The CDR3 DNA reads TGTGCCAGCAGTTCCGCCGGTACGCAGTATTTT.

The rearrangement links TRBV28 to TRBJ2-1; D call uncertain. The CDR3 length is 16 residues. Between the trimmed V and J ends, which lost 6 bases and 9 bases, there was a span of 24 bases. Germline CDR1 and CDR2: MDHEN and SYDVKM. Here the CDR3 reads CASSARVLVPIGEQFF. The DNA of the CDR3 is TGTGCCAGCAGCGCAAGAGTCCTAGTCCCGATAGGTGAGCAGTTCTTC.

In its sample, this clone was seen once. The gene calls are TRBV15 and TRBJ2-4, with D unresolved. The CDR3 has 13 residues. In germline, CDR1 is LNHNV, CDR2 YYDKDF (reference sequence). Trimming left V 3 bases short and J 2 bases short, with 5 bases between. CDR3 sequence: CATSRLTKNIQYF. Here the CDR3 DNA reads TGTGCCACCAGCAGGTTAACCAAAAACATTCAGTACTTC.

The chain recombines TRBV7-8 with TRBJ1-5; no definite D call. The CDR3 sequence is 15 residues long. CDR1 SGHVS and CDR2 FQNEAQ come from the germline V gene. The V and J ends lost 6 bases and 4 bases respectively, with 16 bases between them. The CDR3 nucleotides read TGTGCCAGCAGTTTCCTCGCCGGGAGTAATCAGCCCCAGCATTTT. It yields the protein CASSFLAGSNQPQHF.

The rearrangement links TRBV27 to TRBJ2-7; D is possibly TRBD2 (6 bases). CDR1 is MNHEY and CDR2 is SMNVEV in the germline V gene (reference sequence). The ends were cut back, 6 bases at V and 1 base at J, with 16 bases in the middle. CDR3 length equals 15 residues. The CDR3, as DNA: TGTGCCAGCAGCCTCAATTGGGACTCATCCTACGAGCAGTACTTC. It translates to CASSLNWDSSYEQYF.

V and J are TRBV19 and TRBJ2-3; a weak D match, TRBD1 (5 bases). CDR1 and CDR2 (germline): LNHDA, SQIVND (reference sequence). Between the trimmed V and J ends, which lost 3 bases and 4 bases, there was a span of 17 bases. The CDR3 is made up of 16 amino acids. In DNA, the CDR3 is TGTGCCAGTAGTATGCCCTCCGGACACGGAGCAGATACGCAGTATTTT. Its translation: CASSMPSGHGADTQYF.

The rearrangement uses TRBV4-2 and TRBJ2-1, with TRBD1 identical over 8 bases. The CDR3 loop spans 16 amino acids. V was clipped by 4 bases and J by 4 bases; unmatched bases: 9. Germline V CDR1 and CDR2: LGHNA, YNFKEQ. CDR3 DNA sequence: TGTGCCAGCAGCCGTACGCCGGGACAGGAGTACAATGAGCAGTTCTTC. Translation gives CASSRTPGQEYNEQFF.

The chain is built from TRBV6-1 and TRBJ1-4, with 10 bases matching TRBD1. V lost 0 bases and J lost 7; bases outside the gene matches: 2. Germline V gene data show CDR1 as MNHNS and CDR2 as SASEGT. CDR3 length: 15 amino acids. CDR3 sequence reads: CASSEATGGAEKLFF. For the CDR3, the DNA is TGTGCCAGCAGTGAAGCGACAGGGGGCGCTGAAAAACTGTTTTTT.

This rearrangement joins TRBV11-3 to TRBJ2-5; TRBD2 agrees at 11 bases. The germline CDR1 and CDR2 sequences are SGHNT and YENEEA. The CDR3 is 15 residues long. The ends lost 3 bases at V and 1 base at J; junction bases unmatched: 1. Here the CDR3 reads CASSLLAGGQETQYF. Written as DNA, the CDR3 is TGTGCCAGCAGCTTGCTAGCGGGAGGCCAAGAGACCCAGTACTTC. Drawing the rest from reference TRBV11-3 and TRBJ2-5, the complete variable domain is EAGVVQSPRYKIIEKKQPVAFWCNPISGHNTLYWYLQNLGQGPELLIRYENEEAVDDSQLPKDRFSAERLKGVDSTLKIQPAELGDSAVYLCASSLLAGGQETQYFGPGTRLLVL.

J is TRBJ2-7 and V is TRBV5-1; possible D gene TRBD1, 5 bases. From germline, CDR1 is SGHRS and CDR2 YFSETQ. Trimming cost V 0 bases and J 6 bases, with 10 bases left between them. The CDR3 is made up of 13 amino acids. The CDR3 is CASSLAGSSEQYF. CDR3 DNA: TGCGCCAGCAGCTTGGCAGGGTCGAGCGAGCAGTACTTC.

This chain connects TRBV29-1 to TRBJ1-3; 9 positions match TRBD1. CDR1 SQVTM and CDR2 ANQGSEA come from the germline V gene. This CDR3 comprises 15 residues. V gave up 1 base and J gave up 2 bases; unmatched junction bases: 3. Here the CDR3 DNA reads TGCAGCGTTGAAGGAACAGGGGGCACTGGAAACACCATATATTTT. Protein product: CSVEGTGGTGNTIYF.

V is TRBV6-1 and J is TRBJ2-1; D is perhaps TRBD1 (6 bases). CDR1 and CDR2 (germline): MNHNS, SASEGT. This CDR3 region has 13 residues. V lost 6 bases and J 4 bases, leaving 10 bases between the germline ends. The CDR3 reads CASRRTAYNEQFF. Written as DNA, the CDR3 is TGTGCCAGCAGGAGGACAGCTTACAATGAGCAGTTCTTC.

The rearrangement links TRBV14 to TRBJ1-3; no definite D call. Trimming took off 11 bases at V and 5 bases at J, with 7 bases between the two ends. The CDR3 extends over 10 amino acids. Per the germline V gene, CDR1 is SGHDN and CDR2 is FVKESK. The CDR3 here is CARTRNTIYF. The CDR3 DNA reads TGTGCCCGAACAAGAAACACCATATATTTT.

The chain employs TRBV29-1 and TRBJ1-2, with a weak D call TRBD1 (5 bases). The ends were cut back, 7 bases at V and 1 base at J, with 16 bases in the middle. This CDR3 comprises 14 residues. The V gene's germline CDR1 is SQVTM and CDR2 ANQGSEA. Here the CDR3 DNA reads TGCAGCGCCTCAGACAGTCTTCTTAACTATGGCTACACCTTC. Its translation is CSASDSLLNYGYTF.